This paragraph covers one T cell receptor (beta chain) sequence. This sample was taken from a study of blood T cell repertoires in COVID-19. Study as a whole: Material from acute and convalescent COVID-19 was sourced from the United States, Italy and Spain. PBMCs, B-cell-depleted T cells, or T cells were the source of the cDNA or gDNA that made up the material.

Per the authors' pipeline: Estimates of nucleated cell counts were drawn from the amplification of reference gene primers. Profiling relied on immunoSEQ multiplex PCR, and the TCRdb table lists in-frame clones only, not all of them. That table is the source of V, J and clone size, and D and trimming were worked out from the DNA. There are 90,000 or so clones in the sample; around 87% occur only once, and 4.3% lies in the top ten. The V gene lost 0 bases and the J gene lost 0 bases, with 8 bases spanning the gap. This CDR3 has 15 amino acids. Germline CDR1 LGHNA, CDR2 YSLEER. This receptor was identified in a woman older than 75 with active or convalescent COVID-19. Input material: peripheral blood. This chain connects TRBV4-3 to TRBJ1-1; D gene ambiguous. In DNA, the CDR3 is TGCGCCAGCAGCCAAGAACCCTCAGTGAACACTGAAGCTTTCTTT. Amino acids: CASSQEPSVNTEAFF.